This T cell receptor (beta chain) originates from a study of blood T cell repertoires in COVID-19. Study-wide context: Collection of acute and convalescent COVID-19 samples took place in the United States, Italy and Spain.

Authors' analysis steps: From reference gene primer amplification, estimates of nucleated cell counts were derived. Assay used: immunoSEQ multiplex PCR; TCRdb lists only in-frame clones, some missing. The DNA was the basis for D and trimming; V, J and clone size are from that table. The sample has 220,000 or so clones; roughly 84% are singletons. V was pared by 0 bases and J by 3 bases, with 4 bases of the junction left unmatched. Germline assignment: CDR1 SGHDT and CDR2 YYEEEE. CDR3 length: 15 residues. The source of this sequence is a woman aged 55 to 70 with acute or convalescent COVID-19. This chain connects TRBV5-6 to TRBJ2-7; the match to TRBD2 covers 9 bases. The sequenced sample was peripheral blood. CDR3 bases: TGTGCCAGCAGCTTGGGGCTAGCGGGGAACTACGAGCAGTACTTC. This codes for CASSLGLAGNYEQYF.